This T cell receptor (beta chain) was identified during a study of blood T cells in healthy people across ages. Regarding this clonotype: A much larger clone lies a single base off, so this may be a read error.

For the second PCR, which ran for about 6 to 11 cycles, a sample-barcoded 5' primer and a J-beta primer mix were used. TCRdb re-analysed the 5' RACE reads in MiXCR, keeping a single row per CDR3 protein. The sample contains 800,000 to 950,000 distinct CDR3 sequences, 25% to 30% of which appear only once. The sample was also linked to a second study, of T cells of mothers and their children. That study reports: Each mother yielded more than 8 million TCR beta CDR3 reads. Each child yielded 2.5 million to 3 million reads. A slight, non-significant increase in overlap was found for related mother-child pairs relative to unrelated pairs.

The TCR comes from a woman aged 40 to 50 in good health. The sample comprised blood.

CDR3 sequence: CASRSRFYQETRYF. Written as DNA, the CDR3 is TGTGCCAGCAGGTCCCGGTTTTACCAAGAGACCCGGTACTTC. The chain employs TRBV12-3 or TRBV12-4 and TRBJ2-5; D gene unclear. This CDR3 has 14 residues.